This entry describes one T cell receptor (beta chain). This clone has a handful of counts. There is no known antigen for this receptor. No base qualities exist here, and no much larger clone lies one base off it. These data come from a study of long-term antiretroviral therapy in people with HIV (dated by TCRdb to the early 2020s). Regarding the research as a whole: The earliest samples were collected roughly a decade before the 2015 WHO recommendation for immediate ART, at a time when ART was usually postponed until CD4 counts fell. A retrospective serial study tested whether changes in peripheral blood TRB repertoire composition and diversity were associated with ART initiation and durable HIV suppression. A total of 150 to 200 cryopreserved PBMC samples came from 30 adults with confirmed HIV infection and were collected serially over a mean of around 6 years (range 1-12). About 35% of the 30 participants with HIV were female. Test extractions of a monoclonal T-cell line alongside approximately 36 polyclonal samples showed no cross-contamination during QIAcube processing.

Sequencing of the TRB variable region was done with the immunoSEQ hsTCRB v3.0 assay at survey level resolution. The targeted TRB sequencing depth was roughly 40,000-55,000 T-cell genomes per sample. Pooled TRB libraries were sequenced on an Illumina MiSeq with a v3 150-cycle kit. The paper's data handling went like this. Repertoire analysis ran in R within a reproducible Nextflow workflow covering QC, data transformation and analysis. LymphoSeq2, an R package for AIRR-Seq data exploration, was used to implement custom analyses. Several samples that yielded fewer than 5000 total TRB sequences were excluded, so that approximately 170 HIV repertoires were analyzed. Among the approximately 190 HIV repertoires that were kept, 59 were collected before ART initiation and more than 120 were collected after ART initiation. Repertoires were downsampled to 5000 TRB nucleotide sequences, and summary statistics were averaged over 100 downsampling iterations. The analysis kept only TRB sequences whose CDR3 regions were at least seven amino acids long. Two measures captured diversity: a Shannon entropy-derived clonality score and the Gini coefficient. In the repertoire networks, any two of the top 5000 CDR3 amino acid sequences were connected whenever the two sequences differed by an edit distance of one. For TRB CDR3 amino acid sequences, antigen specificity groups and MHC restriction were predicted with GLIPH2. Known CMV, EBV, HIV or tissue antigen associations were flagged by matching CDR3 amino acid sequences against VDJdb and McPAS-TCR. Pre-ART, post-ART and control groups were compared with Wilcoxon signed-rank tests and Holm-Bonferroni correction. Sourced from immuneACCESS, this table was stored by TCRdb with only in-frame sequences that have V and J called. A share of the clones is absent; for the studies checked, an unresolved V gene accounts for under half, and the remainder has no known explanation. That table supplies the V and J calls and clone size; D and trimming were determined from the DNA. This sample lists 20,000 or so clones; 80% to 85% were detected once. The ten largest account for 16% of the sample.

Study-wide conclusions, independent of this receptor: Owing to limited PBMC availability, only the TCR beta chain was sequenced, without alpha chain pairing. The samples span the years 2004 to 2017, and the ART regimens used may be less effective than current regimens. Inferences about post-ART repertoire changes are limited because no data were available on ART adherence, viral resistance or therapy changes. CDR3 length ranges in HIV repertoires were narrower than in controls, and network structure suggested an antigen-experienced repertoire with only a slight naive shift after ART. Because cell numbers in pre-ART samples were limited, unsorted PBMC were profiled instead of sorted CD4+ and CD8+ T cells. ART initiation was associated with a significant increase in TRB diversity, but diversity stayed significantly below transplant donor controls even after long-term ART. At every time point, the repertoire was dominated by expanded TRB clones first identified before ART initiation, although this dominance fluctuated and, in many PLHIV, declined after ART.

To be included, a participant needed at least one PBMC sample from before ART initiation plus at least two post-ART samples. Every participant with HIV received treatment in the United States of America. Before DNA extraction, cryopreserved samples of 1-10 million PBMC were thawed and washed. At the time of the earliest PBMC sample for each participant with HIV, ages ranged from about 23 to 60 years. PBMC samples from each participant spanned 1-4 timepoints before ART initiation and 2-8 timepoints after ART initiation, with a median of 7 samples. Serial HIV viral load, CD4+ T-cell count, ART history and demographic data were obtained for every participant. Genomic DNA was extracted from unsorted PBMC with a Qiagen kit on a QIAcube, processed in batches of 12 samples. From a lookup of the germline V gene, CDR1 and CDR2 are SGHDT and YYEEEE. Here V drops 4 bases and J drops 8 bases, and the junction holds 14 bases not matched to any gene. The CDR3 holds 15 amino acids from the cysteine to the phenylalanine. Just the 45-base CDR3 DNA is kept, in frame starting at base 1.

The specimen comprised unsorted PBMCs, sampled at the start of antiretroviral therapy, before treatment. The receptor's source is a young woman with HIV. This chain joins TRBV5-6 to TRBJ1-1; 7 of the junction bases match TRBD1. The DNA sequence is as follows: TGTGCCAGCAGCCAGAACCCGACAGGGCCCAGGGAAGCTTTCTTT. Its protein product is CASSQNPTGPREAFF.